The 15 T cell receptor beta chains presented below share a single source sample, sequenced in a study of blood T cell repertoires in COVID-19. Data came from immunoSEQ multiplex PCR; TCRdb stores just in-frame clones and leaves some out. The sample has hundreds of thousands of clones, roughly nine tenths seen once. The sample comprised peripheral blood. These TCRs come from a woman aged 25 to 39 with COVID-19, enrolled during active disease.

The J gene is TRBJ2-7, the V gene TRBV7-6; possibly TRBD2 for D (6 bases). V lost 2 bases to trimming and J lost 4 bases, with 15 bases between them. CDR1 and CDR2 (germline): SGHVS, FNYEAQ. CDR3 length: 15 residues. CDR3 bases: TGTGCCAGCAGCTTATACGCCGGGGGATTATACGAGCAGTACTTC. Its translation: CASSLYAGGLYEQYF.

CDR3 coding DNA: TGTGCCAGTAGTATAGTAGGCCAGGGATACAATGAGCAGTTCTTC. Translation: CASSIVGQGYNEQFF. The rearrangement links TRBV19 to TRBJ2-1; a possible D gene is TRBD1 (5 bases). CDR3 length: 15 residues. The germline V gene has CDR1 LNHDA and CDR2 SQIVND (reference sequence). Trimming removed 1 base from V and 4 bases from J, with 11 bases in between.

CDR3 amino acids: CASSFTGEGNEKLFF. CDR3 bases: TGTGCCAGCAGCTTTACCGGGGAGGGTAATGAAAAACTGTTTTTT. The chain links TRBV13 to TRBJ1-4; D not certain. The CDR3 runs to 15 residues. Germline V gene lookup returns CDR1 PRHDT and CDR2 FYEKMQ (reference sequence). The V gene lost 3 bases and the J gene lost 4 bases, with 12 bases spanning the gap.

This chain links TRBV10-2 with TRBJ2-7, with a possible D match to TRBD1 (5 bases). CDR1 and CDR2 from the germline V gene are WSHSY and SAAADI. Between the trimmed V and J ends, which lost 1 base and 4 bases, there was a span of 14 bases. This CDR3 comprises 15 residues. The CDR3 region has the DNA TGCGCCAGCAGTGAGTTAAGGGGTTTTCAATACGAGCAGTACGTC. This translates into CASSELRGFQYEQYV.

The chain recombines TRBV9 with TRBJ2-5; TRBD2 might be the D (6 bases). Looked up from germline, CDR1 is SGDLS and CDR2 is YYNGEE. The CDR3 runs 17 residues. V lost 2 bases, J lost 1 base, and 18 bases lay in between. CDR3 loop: CASSVGMGPSVQETQYF. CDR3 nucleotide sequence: TGTGCCAGCAGCGTTGGAATGGGACCTAGCGTCCAAGAGACCCAGTACTTC.

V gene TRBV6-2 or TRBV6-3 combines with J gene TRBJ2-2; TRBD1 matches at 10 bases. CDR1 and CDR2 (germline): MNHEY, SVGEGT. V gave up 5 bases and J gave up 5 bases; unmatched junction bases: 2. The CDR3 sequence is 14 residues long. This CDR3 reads CASSVDRGTGELFF. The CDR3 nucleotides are TGTGCCAGCAGTGTGGACAGGGGGACCGGGGAGCTGTTTTTT.

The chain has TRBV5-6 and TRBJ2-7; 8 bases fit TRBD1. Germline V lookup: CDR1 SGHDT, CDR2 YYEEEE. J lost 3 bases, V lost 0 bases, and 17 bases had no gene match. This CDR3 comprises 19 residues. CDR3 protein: CASSLVSGSKDRESYEQYV. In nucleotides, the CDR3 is TGTGCCAGCAGCTTGGTTTCGGGTTCCAAGGACAGGGAAAGCTACGAGCAGTACGTC.

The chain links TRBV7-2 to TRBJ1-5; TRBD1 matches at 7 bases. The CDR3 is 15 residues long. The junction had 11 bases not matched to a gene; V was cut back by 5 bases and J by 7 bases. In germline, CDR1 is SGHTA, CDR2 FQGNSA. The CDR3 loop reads CASSTTTGALQPQHF. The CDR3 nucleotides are TGTGCCAGCAGCACAACCACAGGGGCTTTGCAGCCCCAGCATTTT.

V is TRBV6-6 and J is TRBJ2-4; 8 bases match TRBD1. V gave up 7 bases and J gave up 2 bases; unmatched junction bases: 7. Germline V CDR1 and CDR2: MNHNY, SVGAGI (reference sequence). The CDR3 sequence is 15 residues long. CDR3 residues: CASKPDRGSKNIQYF. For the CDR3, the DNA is TGTGCCAGCAAACCCGACAGGGGCTCCAAAAACATTCAGTACTTC.

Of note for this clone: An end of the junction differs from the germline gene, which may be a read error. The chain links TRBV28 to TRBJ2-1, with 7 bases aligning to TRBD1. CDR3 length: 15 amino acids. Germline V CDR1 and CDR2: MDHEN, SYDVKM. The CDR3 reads CASSHRDSSHNEQFF. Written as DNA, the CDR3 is TGTGCCAGCAGTCACCGGGACAGCTCCCACAATGAGCAGTTCTTC.

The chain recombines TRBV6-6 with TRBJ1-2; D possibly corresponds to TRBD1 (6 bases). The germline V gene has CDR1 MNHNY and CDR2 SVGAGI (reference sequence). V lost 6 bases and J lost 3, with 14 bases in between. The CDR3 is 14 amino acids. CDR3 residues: CASSPDRTYYGYTF. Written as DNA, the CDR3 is TGTGCCAGCAGCCCGGACAGAACCTACTATGGCTACACCTTC.

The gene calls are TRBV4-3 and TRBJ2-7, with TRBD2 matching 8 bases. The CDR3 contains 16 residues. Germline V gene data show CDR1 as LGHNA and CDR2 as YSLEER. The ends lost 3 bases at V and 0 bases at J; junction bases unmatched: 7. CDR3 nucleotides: TGCGCCAGCAGCCAGGCCACGGGGGGGCCCTCCTACGAGCAGTACTTC. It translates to CASSQATGGPSYEQYF.

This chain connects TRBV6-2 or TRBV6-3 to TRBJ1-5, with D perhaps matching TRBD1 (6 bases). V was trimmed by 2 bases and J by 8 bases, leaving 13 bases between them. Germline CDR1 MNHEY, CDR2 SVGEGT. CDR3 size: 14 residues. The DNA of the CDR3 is TGTGCCAGCAGTTACGACAGGACGGGTGAGCCCCAGCATTTT. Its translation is CASSYDRTGEPQHF.

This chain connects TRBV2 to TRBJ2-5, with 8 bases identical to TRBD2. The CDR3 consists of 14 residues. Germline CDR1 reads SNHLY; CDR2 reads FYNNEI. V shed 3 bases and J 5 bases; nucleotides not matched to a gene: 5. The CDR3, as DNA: TGTGCCAGCAGTGACGGGGGGGGCGGCGAGACCCAGTACTTC. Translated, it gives CASSDGGGGETQYF.

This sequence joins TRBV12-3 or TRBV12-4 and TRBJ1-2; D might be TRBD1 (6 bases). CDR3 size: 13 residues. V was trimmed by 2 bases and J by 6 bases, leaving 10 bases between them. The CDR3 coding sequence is TGTGCCAGCAGTTTATGGCAGGGGAATGGCTACACCTTC. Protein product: CASSLWQGNGYTF.